A selection of T cell receptor beta chains follows, all from one sample in a study of T cell responses to AZD1222 COVID-19 vaccine. Clones were read by immunoSEQ multiplex PCR, and TCRdb kept only the in-frame ones, dropping some. Here the sample spans more than 95,000 clones, around nine tenths being singletons. This specimen consisted of peripheral blood, obtained on day 0 of AZD1222 vaccination. The receptor source for this set is an adult in good health. The CDR3 runs from the conserved cysteine through the conserved F or W. The order of the fields is D gene, J gene, V gene, clone size, CDR3 DNA, CDR3 protein. D genes are given only for firm matches. The listing skips clone size in some rows; elsewhere it reads once, few, many or a size class.

NA,TRBJ2-1,TRBV9,NA,TGTGCCAGCAGCGTAGAGGGCAGGTCGGATGAGCAGTTCTTC,CASSVEGRSDEQFF
NA,TRBJ2-6,TRBV9,few,TGTGCCAGCAGCGTAGAGGGGATAGCCAACGTCCTGACTTTC,CASSVEGIANVLTF
NA,TRBJ1-1,TRBV18,NA,TGTGCCAGCTCACCACCGGCAGGGAGCACTGAAGCTTTCTTT,CASSPPAGSTEAFF
NA,TRBJ2-6,TRBV10-3,NA,TGTGCCATCAGCACCATAAGCTCTGGGGCCAACGTCCTGACTTTC,CAISTISSGANVLTF
TRBD1,TRBJ1-4,TRBV2,NA,TGTGCCAGCAGCCGTGACAGGGTTGAAAAACTGTTTTTT,CASSRDRVEKLFF
TRBD1,TRBJ2-2,TRBV30,few,TGTGCCTGGAAAGGGACAGGGACCGACACCGGGGAGCTGTTTTTT,CAWKGTGTDTGELFF
NA,TRBJ1-3,TRBV5-1,once,TGCGCCAGCAGCTCTTCCCTGGGAGGGGGAAACACCATATATTTT,CASSSSLGGGNTIYF
NA,TRBJ2-1,TRBV28,NA,TGTGCCAGCAGTTTAGTTGGCTGGAGCTCCTACAATGAGCAGTTCTTC,CASSLVGWSSYNEQFF
NA,TRBJ2-1,TRBV6-5,NA,TGTGCCAGCAGACAGGAAAGCTCCTACAATGAGCAGTTCTTC,CASRQESSYNEQFF
NA,TRBJ1-3,TRBV5-1,few,TGCGCCAGCAACGCTGGAAACACCATATATTTT,CASNAGNTIYF
NA,TRBJ1-1,TRBV6-5,NA,TGTGCCACCAAAGGGACGCCTTTGGACACTGAAGCTTTCTTT,CATKGTPLDTEAFF
TRBD2,TRBJ2-3,TRBV9,NA,TGTGCCAGCAGCACTCCCGGGACTAGCGGTACAGATACGCAGTATTTT,CASSTPGTSGTDTQYF
NA,TRBJ1-4,TRBV30,NA,TGTGCCTGGAGTGTCGGGGGTCCAAATGAAAAACTGTTTTTT,CAWSVGGPNEKLFF
NA,TRBJ2-5,TRBV6-5,NA,TGTGCCAGCAGTTACTTACAGGCCCAAGAGACCCAGTACTTC,CASSYLQAQETQYF
NA,TRBJ1-5,TRBV7-8,NA,TGTGCCAGCAGCTCCCGCACAGATCAGCCCCAGCATTTT,CASSSRTDQPQHF
NA,TRBJ2-5,TRBV11-2,NA,TGTGCCAGCAGCTTAGTCCAAGAGACCCAGTACTTC,CASSLVQETQYF
NA,TRBJ1-5,TRBV12-3/TRBV12-4,NA,TGTGCCAGCAGTCGACAGGGCAATCAGCCCCAGCATTTT,CASSRQGNQPQHF
NA,TRBJ2-7,TRBV28,NA,TGTGCCAGCAGTTTATTGAAGGCTGAACTAGTTAATCCCTACGAGCAGTACTTC,CASSLLKAELVNPYEQYF
TRBD1,TRBJ2-2,TRBV7-9,NA,TGTGCCAGCAGCTTTAGGCCTAAGACAGGGGCGTACACCGGGGAGCTGTTTTTT,CASSFRPKTGAYTGELFF
NA,TRBJ1-5,TRBV7-8,NA,TGTGCCAGCAGCTTGCGGGAGAATCAGCCCCAGCATTTT,CASSLRENQPQHF
NA,TRBJ2-5,TRBV24-1,NA,TGTGCCACCAGTGACGGGGGAGTGGAGACCCAGTACTTC,CATSDGGVETQYF
TRBD1,TRBJ1-5,TRBV5-1,NA,TGCGCCAGCAGCACAGACAGGGGGCCCCAGCATTTT,CASSTDRGPQHF
NA,TRBJ1-3,TRBV28,NA,TGTGCCAGCAGTTTAGGGGGCCCGGCCCGGAACACCATATATTTT,CASSLGGPARNTIYF
TRBD1,TRBJ1-4,TRBV5-6,NA,TGTGCCAGCAGCTCCGGGACAGGGAGTTTTGGAAAACTGTTTTTT,CASSSGTGSFGKLFF
NA,TRBJ2-1,TRBV7-2,NA,TGTGCCAGCAGCTTAGCGCGGGGCTCCAACAATGAGCAGTTCTTC,CASSLARGSNNEQFF
NA,TRBJ2-1,TRBV2,NA,TGTGCCAGCATGCCAGAGTACAATGAGCAGTTCTTC,CASMPEYNEQFF
NA,TRBJ2-1,TRBV7-9,once,TGTGCCAGCAAATACGGCGGTTCCTACAATGAGCAGTTCTTC,CASKYGGSYNEQFF
TRBD1,TRBJ2-3,TRBV18,NA,TGTGCCAGCTCCCCGGGCAGGGGGCTGGCAGATACGCAGTATTTT,CASSPGRGLADTQYF
TRBD2,TRBJ2-5,TRBV5-8,NA,TGTGCCAGCAGCTTGGGGGGACTAGCGGGAGTAGAGACCCAGTACTTC,CASSLGGLAGVETQYF
NA,TRBJ1-5,TRBV12-3/TRBV12-4,NA,TGTGCCAGCAGCACCACAGGGCATCCCCAGCATTTT,CASSTTGHPQHF
NA,TRBJ1-6,TRBV18,NA,TGTGCCAGCTCACCAAGCCAGGGCGGAACCCTCCACTTT,CASSPSQGGTLHF
NA,TRBJ2-7,TRBV15,NA,TGTGCCACCAGCAGAGGTACAGGCCTCTACGAGCAGTACTTC,CATSRGTGLYEQYF
TRBD2,TRBJ2-3,TRBV27,NA,TGTGCCAGCAGCTGGGGACTAGCGGGAGATACGCAGTATTTT,CASSWGLAGDTQYF
TRBD1,TRBJ2-5,TRBV19,NA,TGTGCCAGTAGTGCGGGACAGGGGGGAGCCCAGTACTTC,CASSAGQGGAQYF
NA,TRBJ1-2,TRBV27,NA,TGTGCCAGCAGTTTAAAATGGGGCCGGGACACCTTCTATGGCTACACCTTC,CASSLKWGRDTFYGYTF
TRBD1,TRBJ2-1,TRBV3-1/TRBV3-2,NA,TGTGCCAGCAGGCACGGGCGGACAGGGGGGTCTAATGAGCAGTTCTTC,CASRHGRTGGSNEQFF
TRBD2,TRBJ2-5,TRBV7-9,NA,TGTGCCAGCAGCTTAGGAGCGGGAGGGCCAGAGACCCAGTACTTC,CASSLGAGGPETQYF
NA,TRBJ1-1,TRBV2,NA,TGTGCCAGCAGCAGGACATCGGGGGAAGCTTTCTTT,CASSRTSGEAFF
TRBD2,TRBJ2-7,TRBV9,NA,TGTGCCAGCAGCAGGCGGGAGGGGGCTTACGAGCAGTACTTC,CASSRREGAYEQYF
TRBD1,TRBJ1-2,TRBV18,NA,TGTGCCAGCTCACTGGACAGGGTTTATGGCTACACCTTC,CASSLDRVYGYTF
NA,TRBJ2-1,TRBV20-1,NA,TGCAGTGCTAGGCCACATGAGCAGTTCTTC,CSARPHEQFF
NA,TRBJ2-6,TRBV20-1,NA,TGCAGTGCTAGTTTGGGCACTGGGGCCAACGTCCTGACTTTC,CSASLGTGANVLTF
TRBD2,TRBJ2-1,TRBV9,NA,TGTGCCAGCAGCGGCCGGACTAGTAGGAATGAGCAGTTCTTC,CASSGRTSRNEQFF
TRBD1,TRBJ1-3,TRBV28,NA,TGTGCCAGCAGTCCAATAGCCGGGACAGGGAGCTCTGGAAACACCATATATTTT,CASSPIAGTGSSGNTIYF
NA,TRBJ1-2,TRBV27,NA,TGTGCCAGCAGTTTATATAGGGGGGTCCTCTATGGCTACACCTTC,CASSLYRGVLYGYTF
NA,TRBJ2-1,TRBV28,NA,TGTGCCAGCAGTTCCGGGACCAGGGAGCAGTTCTTC,CASSSGTREQFF
NA,TRBJ2-7,TRBV7-8,NA,TGTGCCAGCAGCTTAAAGCCCTACGAGCAGTACTTC,CASSLKPYEQYF
TRBD2,TRBJ2-1,TRBV10-3,NA,TGTGCCAACACAACATCCGTCAAGACTAGCGGACTAAATGAGCAGTTCTTC,CANTTSVKTSGLNEQFF
NA,TRBJ1-4,TRBV19,NA,TGTGCCAGTAGCCGTATACCTGGGGGGAATGAAAAACTGTTTTTT,CASSRIPGGNEKLFF
NA,TRBJ2-3,TRBV18,NA,TGTGCCAGCTCACCCGACAGGAGTCCGTTAGATACGCAGTATTTT,CASSPDRSPLDTQYF
NA,TRBJ1-5,TRBV6-5,NA,TGTGCCAGCTCCCGGGACTTAAATCAGCCCCAGCATTTT,CASSRDLNQPQHF
TRBD2,TRBJ2-3,TRBV2,NA,TGTGCCAGCGGGGGGACTATCACAGATACGCAGTATTTT,CASGGTITDTQYF
TRBD1,TRBJ2-5,TRBV28,NA,TGTGCCAGCAGTAAACGAGCACAGGGGTCCTCCCAAGAGACCCAGTACTTC,CASSKRAQGSSQETQYF
NA,TRBJ1-4,TRBV5-4,NA,TGTGCCAGCAGCTTGAACCGGGCCGTTAATGAAAAACTGTTTTTT,CASSLNRAVNEKLFF
TRBD1,TRBJ1-2,TRBV5-4,NA,TGTGCCAGCAGCTACACCCGGGACAGCAGTAACCTTAACTATGGCTACACCTTC,CASSYTRDSSNLNYGYTF
TRBD1,TRBJ1-4,TRBV7-3,NA,TGTGCCAGCAGCTTTACTGGCCCAGGGGGAAATGAAAAACTGTTTTTT,CASSFTGPGGNEKLFF
TRBD2,TRBJ2-3,TRBV30,NA,TGTGCCGGGGGGGTAATGAGTGATACGCAGTATTTT,CAGGVMSDTQYF
NA,TRBJ2-3,TRBV9,NA,TGTGCCAGCAGCGCCCGACAGGCAAGCACAGATACGCAGTATTTT,CASSARQASTDTQYF
TRBD1,TRBJ2-1,TRBV5-4,NA,TGTGCCAGCAGCCGACCAGGGGGCTCCTACAATGAGCAGTTCTTC,CASSRPGGSYNEQFF
NA,TRBJ1-5,TRBV5-1,NA,TGCGCCAGCAGCTTCGGCCCTTCGGGTCAGCCCCAGCATTTT,CASSFGPSGQPQHF